Below, 30 T cell receptor beta chains from the same sample are listed, as sequenced in a study of blood T cell repertoires in COVID-19. Profiled with immunoSEQ multiplex PCR; TCRdb holds only in-frame clones, not every one. The profile shows about 74,000 clones, 84% of them singletons. The sample taken for sequencing was peripheral blood. The receptor set was obtained from a man between 70 and 80 years old with acute or convalescent COVID-19.

The rearrangement uses TRBV5-1 and TRBJ1-4; TRBD1 matches 8 bases. Germline V gene lookup returns CDR1 SGHRS and CDR2 YFSETQ. The CDR3 extends over 16 amino acids. Losses at the gene ends were 0 bases for V and 2 bases for J; bases not matched to a gene: 3. This CDR3 reads CASSLARGRTNEKLFF. CDR3 sequence (DNA): TGCGCCAGCAGCTTGGCCAGGGGGCGCACTAATGAAAAACTGTTTTTT.

The chain recombines TRBV5-4 with TRBJ2-5; the match to TRBD2 covers 13 bases. The CDR3 is 15 amino acids. CDR1 and CDR2 (germline): SGHNT, YYREEE (reference sequence). J was trimmed by 5 bases and V by 2 bases; bases with no gene match: 3. This CDR3 reads CASSLPGLAGETQYF. DNA of the CDR3: TGTGCCAGCAGCTTACCGGGACTAGCGGGGGAGACCCAGTACTTC.

This clone showed up just once. The gene calls are TRBV7-9 and TRBJ2-1; possibly TRBD2 for D (6 bases). The CDR3 covers 15 residues. V lost 1 base and J 5 bases, leaving 12 bases between the germline ends. Germline V gene sequence: CDR1 SEHNR, CDR2 FQNEAQ (reference sequence). In DNA form, the CDR3 reads TGTGCCAGCAGCTTAGGACTAGGAGGAAACAATGAGCAGTTCTTC. Translated, it gives CASSLGLGGNNEQFF.

This clone was seen a few times. This rearrangement joins TRBV3-1 (or the pseudogene TRBV3-2) to TRBJ2-1; no reliable D call. Germline-derived CDR1 and CDR2 are LGHDT and YNNKEL (reference sequence). V was trimmed by 1 base and J by 10 bases, leaving 8 bases between them. This CDR3 is built from 12 residues. CDR3 sequence reads: CASSQVSGEQFF. In DNA, the CDR3 is TGTGCCAGCAGCCAAGTAAGTGGCGAGCAGTTCTTC.

V usage is TRBV9 and J usage is TRBJ2-2; D might be TRBD2 (5 bases). Trimming took off 0 bases at V and 1 base at J, with 10 bases between the two ends. This CDR3 region has 16 residues. Germline V CDR1 and CDR2: SGDLS, YYNGEE. The CDR3 sequence is CASSVAGRGNTGELFF. The CDR3 DNA is TGTGCCAGCAGCGTAGCAGGACGGGGGAACACCGGGGAGCTGTTTTTT.

The chain combines TRBV7-8 with TRBJ2-1, with 11 nucleotides matching TRBD2. Germline V gene lookup returns CDR1 SGHVS and CDR2 FQNEAQ. Trimming cost V 5 bases and J 4 bases; bases outside gene matches: 4. The CDR3 is 15 amino acids. The CDR3 coding sequence is TGTGCCAGCAGCCTGGGACTAGCGGATTACAATGAGCAGTTCTTC. Encoded protein: CASSLGLADYNEQFF.

V gene TRBV28 combines with J gene TRBJ1-5; 7 bases are a match to TRBD1. CDR1 MDHEN and CDR2 SYDVKM come from the germline V gene. The trim removed 6 bases at V and 4 bases at J, leaving 3 bases unmatched. This CDR3 spans 13 amino acids. CDR3 loop: CASRLTGNQPQHF. DNA for the CDR3: TGTGCCAGCAGGTTGACAGGGAATCAGCCCCAGCATTTT. The full variable domain, its missing parts supplied by reference TRBV28 and TRBJ1-5, is DVKVTQSSRYLVKRTGEKVFLECVQDMDHENMFWYRQDPGLGLRLIYFSYDVKMKEKGDIPEGYSVSREKKERFSLILESASTNQTSMYLCASRLTGNQPQHFGDGTRLSIL.

This chain connects TRBV3-1 (or the pseudogene TRBV3-2) to TRBJ1-6; D remains unclear. The germline CDR1 and CDR2 sequences are LGHDT and YNNKEL (reference sequence). V lost 1 base and J lost 2, with 6 bases in between. The CDR3 has 15 amino acids. Here the CDR3 DNA reads TGTGCCAGCAGCCAAGGAGTGGCCTATAATTCACCCCTCCACTTT. It specifies CASSQGVAYNSPLHF.

The chain is built from TRBV5-5 and TRBJ1-6; 8 bases are shared with TRBD1. With V trimmed by 4 bases and J by 2 bases, 11 bases remained unmatched. The CDR3 is made up of 18 amino acids. CDR1 is SGHKS and CDR2 is YYEKEE in the germline V gene (reference sequence). The DNA for the CDR3 is TGTGCCAGCAGCATCTTCGTGCAGGGGGCGGCCTATAATTCACCCCTCCACTTT. Translation gives CASSIFVQGAAYNSPLHF.

This clone showed up just once. The rearrangement joins TRBV28 to TRBJ1-1; maybe TRBD1 (5 bases). The ends were cut back, 2 bases at V and 4 bases at J, with 8 bases in the middle. Germline CDR1 reads MDHEN; CDR2 reads SYDVKM. The CDR3 is 13 residues long. CDR3 coding DNA: TGTGCCAGCAGTTTACCCAGGGTCACTGAAGCTTTCTTT. Translated, it gives CASSLPRVTEAFF.

This sequence joins TRBV3-1 (or the pseudogene TRBV3-2) and TRBJ2-2; perhaps TRBD2 as D (5 bases). The CDR3 is made up of 14 amino acids. CDR1 and CDR2 from the germline V gene are LGHDT and YNNKEL (reference sequence). Trimming cost V 7 bases and J 0 bases, with 9 bases left between them. The CDR3 DNA sequence: TGTGCCAGCACCTTAGCGCCGAACACCGGGGAGCTGTTTTTT. Translating gives CASTLAPNTGELFF.

The V and J genes are TRBV27 and TRBJ2-3; 10 nucleotides line up with TRBD2. This CDR3 is built from 16 residues. Germline assignment: CDR1 MNHEY and CDR2 SMNVEV (reference sequence). V gave up 4 bases and J gave up 7 bases; unmatched junction bases: 11. CDR3 DNA: TGTGCCAGCAGTTATCTGAGCGGGGGGGCCGGAAATACGCAGTATTTT. Translation gives CASSYLSGGAGNTQYF.

This clone has a handful of counts. V is TRBV19 and J is TRBJ2-3; a weak D match, TRBD1 (5 bases). CDR3 length: 14 residues. Germline lookup yields CDR1 LNHDA and CDR2 SQIVND (reference sequence). Trimming stripped 7 bases from V and 4 bases from J, with 15 bases between. The CDR3 DNA follows: TGTGCCAGTACCCCATCAGGGTTCTCAGATACGCAGTATTTT. Translation gives CASTPSGFSDTQYF.

The chain is built from TRBV10-2 and TRBJ1-2; D possibly corresponds to TRBD1 (6 bases). Germline V lookup: CDR1 WSHSY, CDR2 SAAADI. Trimming left V 0 bases short and J 8 bases short, with 13 bases between. The CDR3 totals 14 residues. CDR3 protein: CASSESLTGGGYTF. CDR3 nucleotide sequence: TGCGCCAGCAGTGAGTCCCTGACAGGTGGGGGCTACACCTTC.

This chain joins TRBV6-6 and TRBJ2-3; TRBD2 agrees at 8 bases. CDR1 is MNHNY and CDR2 is SVGAGI in the germline V gene (reference sequence). V shed 7 bases, J shed 3 bases, and the junction held 9 bases outside the gene matches. The CDR3 is made up of 15 amino acids. The CDR3 loop is CASTLRGGGTDTQYF. CDR3 in DNA: TGTGCCAGCACCCTACGGGGGGGTGGGACAGATACGCAGTATTTT.

The V gene is TRBV19, the J gene TRBJ2-6, with 8 positions matching TRBD1. Germline CDR1 and CDR2: LNHDA and SQIVND (reference sequence). V dropped 3 bases and J dropped 1; count of bases not matched to a gene: 8. The CDR3 is 18 residues long. The CDR3 is CASSIGDRHLSGANVLTF. The CDR3 DNA sequence: TGTGCCAGTAGTATCGGGGACAGGCACCTTTCTGGGGCCAACGTCCTGACTTTC.

The rearrangement joins TRBV5-1 to TRBJ1-2, with D hard to call. Trimming stripped 4 bases from V and 7 bases from J, with 14 bases between. This CDR3 contains 13 residues. Germline CDR1 reads SGHRS; CDR2 reads YFSETQ. CDR3: CASSTGLESGYTF. The CDR3 bases are TGCGCCAGCAGCACCGGACTGGAGAGTGGCTACACCTTC.

J is TRBJ2-7 and V is TRBV19, with 8 bases that match TRBD1. The CDR3 length is 15 residues. Trimming at V came to 5 bases and at J to 0 bases, leaving 6 bases not matched to a gene. Looked up from germline, CDR1 is LNHDA and CDR2 is SQIVND (reference sequence). CDR3 protein: CASSAGTGSSYEQYF. The DNA for the CDR3 is TGTGCCAGTAGTGCCGGGACAGGCAGCTCCTACGAGCAGTACTTC. Filled out from reference TRBV19 and TRBJ2-7, the complete variable domain reads DGGITQSPKYLFRKEGQNVTLSCEQNLNHDAMYWYRQDPGQGLRLIYYSQIVNDFQKGDIAEGYSVSREKKESFPLTVTSAQKNPTAFYLCASSAGTGSSYEQYFGPGTRLTVT.

The CDR3 spells CASSPFSPGLAEAYNEQFF. DNA of the CDR3: TGTGCCAGCAGCCCGTTTTCCCCGGGACTAGCGGAAGCTTACAATGAGCAGTTCTTC. The chain has TRBV6-4 and TRBJ2-1; 11 bases agree with TRBD2. The V gene's germline CDR1 is MRHNA and CDR2 SNTAGT. This CDR3 is 19 amino acids long. Trimming cost V 6 bases and J 4 bases; bases outside gene matches: 17.

The J gene is TRBJ2-5, the V gene TRBV6-1; a weak D match, TRBD2 (5 bases). The CDR3 length is 15 residues. Per the germline V gene, CDR1 is MNHNS and CDR2 is SASEGT. V was cut by 2 bases and J by 5 bases, with 15 bases left in between. The CDR3 DNA reads TGTGCCAGCAGTGAAAGTCCCGGGATCGAGGAGACCCAGTACTTC. As protein: CASSESPGIEETQYF.

The rearrangement joins TRBV28 to TRBJ1-2, with 8 nucleotides matching TRBD1. CDR3 length: 14 amino acids. Unmatched junction bases numbered 6, after V lost 2 bases and J lost 7 bases. Germline V gives CDR1 MDHEN, CDR2 SYDVKM. In DNA, the CDR3 is TGTGCCAGCAGTTTAGGGTGGACAGGGTTTGGCTACACCTTC. It codes for CASSLGWTGFGYTF.

The J gene is TRBJ1-5, the V gene TRBV12-3 or TRBV12-4, with TRBD1 as a possible D gene (6 bases). V lost 4 bases to trimming and J lost 6 bases, with 10 bases between them. This CDR3 is 13 amino acids long. DNA of the CDR3: TGTGCCAGCAGTTCAGGGGCGGGTCAGCCCCAGCATTTT. It specifies CASSSGAGQPQHF.

This clone was counted between two and nine times. The rearrangement joins TRBV6-6 to TRBJ2-2; 8 nucleotides align to TRBD2. There are 15 residues in the CDR3. Trimming removed 6 bases from V and 4 bases from J; junction bases left unmatched: 7. Germline V lookup: CDR1 MNHNY, CDR2 SVGAGI (reference sequence). The CDR3 DNA sequence: TGTGCCAGCAGGAGCCGGGAGGGCGGCACCGGGGAGCTGTTTTTT. It yields the protein CASRSREGGTGELFF.

V gene TRBV15 combines with J gene TRBJ2-1; D remains ambiguous. The CDR3 has 12 residues. Trimming shortened V by 5 bases and J by 5 bases, and 7 bases separated the two germline ends. Germline V gene data show CDR1 as LNHNV and CDR2 as YYDKDF (reference sequence). The CDR3 protein is CATSASDNEQFF. The CDR3 nucleotides read TGTGCCACCAGCGCCTCAGACAATGAGCAGTTCTTC.

The rearrangement joins TRBV19 to TRBJ2-2, with TRBD2 identical over 14 bases. With 10 bases clipped from V and 6 bases from J, the junction kept 19 bases outside the gene matches. Germline loops: CDR1 LNHDA, CDR2 SQIVND (reference sequence). The CDR3 spans 19 residues. The CDR3 protein is CATTSPGLAGVSVAGELFF. CDR3 bases: TGTGCCACTACCTCTCCGGGACTAGCGGGAGTTTCGGTTGCCGGGGAGCTGTTTTTT.

The chain joins TRBV5-5 to TRBJ1-1; D may be TRBD1 (5 bases). CDR1 and CDR2 (germline): SGHKS, YYEKEE (reference sequence). Trimming removed 2 bases from V and 4 bases from J, with 6 bases in between. The CDR3 sequence is 12 residues long. The CDR3 DNA reads as TGTGCCAGCAGCTTAAGGGGCACTGAAGCTTTCTTT. Amino acid sequence: CASSLRGTEAFF.

The chain employs TRBV7-6 and TRBJ2-5; 8 bases are shared with TRBD2. The junction had 13 bases not matched to a gene; V was cut back by 5 bases and J by 5 bases. Germline CDR1 is SGHVS and CDR2 is FNYEAQ. The CDR3 is made up of 16 amino acids. CDR3 nucleotide sequence: TGTGCCAGCAGCCCCCTCGGGGGGGGCGAGGGGGAGACCCAGTACTTC. Translation: CASSPLGGGEGETQYF. Combining the CDR3 with reference TRBV7-6 and TRBJ2-5 gives the whole variable domain GAGVSQSPRYKVTKRGQDVALRCDPISGHVSLYWYRQALGQGPEFLTYFNYEAQQDKSGLPNDRFSAERPEGSISTLTIQRTEQRDSAMYRCASSPLGGGEGETQYFGPGTRLLVL.

A few counts support this clone. The V gene is TRBV9, the J gene TRBJ1-4, with D possibly matching TRBD1 (5 bases). The V end lost 3 bases, the J end lost 8 bases, and 17 bases lay between the germline ends. Germline V gene data show CDR1 as SGDLS and CDR2 as YYNGEE. This CDR3 spans 15 amino acids. CDR3 in DNA: TGTGCCAGCAGCGCCAATGGACACGGAGGGGAAAAACTGTTTTTT. Amino acid sequence: CASSANGHGGEKLFF. Based on the CDR3 plus reference TRBV9 and TRBJ1-4, the full variable domain is DSGVTQTPKHLITATGQRVTLRCSPRSGDLSVYWYQQSLDQGLQFLIQYYNGEERAKGNILERFSAQQFPDLHSELNLSSLELGDSALYFCASSANGHGGEKLFFGSGTQLSVL.

The rearrangement uses TRBV18 and TRBJ1-2; possible D gene TRBD1, 5 bases. Germline loops: CDR1 KGHSH, CDR2 LQKENI. Trimming stripped 3 bases from V and 3 bases from J, with 11 bases between. This CDR3 is 14 amino acids long. CDR3 in amino acids: CASSPDRGYYGYTF. Written as DNA, the CDR3 is TGTGCCAGCTCACCCGACAGAGGATACTATGGCTACACCTTC.

The chain combines TRBV5-1 with TRBJ1-4; possibly TRBD1 for D (5 bases). With 4 bases removed from V and 7 bases from J, the gap between germline ends came to 8 bases. The germline gives CDR1 SGHRS, CDR2 YFSETQ. The CDR3 is made up of 12 amino acids. CDR3 in DNA: TGCGCCAGCAGCCCGCAGGGTGAAAAACTGTTTTTT. It is translated as CASSPQGEKLFF.